This TCR beta chain came from a study of Graves' ophthalmopathy and Graves' hyperthyroidism (dated by TCRdb to the late 2010s). Concerning the study at large: Peripheral blood was collected at initial diagnosis, prior to any treatment. The study used TCR beta repertoire signatures to distinguish Graves' ophthalmopathy from Graves' hyperthyroidism and to predict progression to ophthalmopathy. In total, approximately 130 blood samples were TCR-sequenced: 43 ophthalmopathy, some 75 hyperthyroidism and around 17 hyperthyroidism-to-ophthalmopathy patients. To explore V-J signatures that distinguish ophthalmopathy from hyperthyroidism, a discovery set of under 110 patients was enrolled, made up of around 44 with ophthalmopathy and under 65 with stable hyperthyroidism. An independent validation cohort was composed of some 19 hyperthyroidism patients and around 16 patients who later progressed from hyperthyroidism to ophthalmopathy. T-cell repertoires of thyroid tissue and blood were compared in 5 or 6 hyperthyroidism patients. After sampling, hyperthyroidism patients received methimazole starting at 30 mg daily, and ophthalmopathy patients received high-dose intravenous methylprednisolone. The roughly 94 discovery patients were randomly divided into training and test sets at a 7:3 ratio. The paper's findings and limits, for the study overall: No statistical method was used to set the sample size in advance, and the investigators knew which group each participant was assigned to. In cross-validation, the 13-signature model distinguished ophthalmopathy from stable hyperthyroidism with approximately 90% sensitivity and about 84% specificity, and in the test set the corresponding values were approximately 79% and 70%. In validation, the model predicted ophthalmopathy progression with less than 71% sensitivity and less than 80% specificity; some 13 predicted patients were CT-confirmed with GO in a median of roughly 6.8 months. Most of the expanded thyroid clonotypes with a frequency above 0.001 were also detected in blood, and it was suggested that the thyroid immune response may be reflected by blood repertoires.

About this clonotype itself: Its specific antigen is unknown. The record has no base qualities; no much larger clone is one base away.

Hyperthyroidism was defined as stable when no progression to ophthalmopathy occurred within 18 months of follow-up. Hyperthyroidism patients were newly diagnosed, were aged 18 to 65 years, and had a disease duration under 2 months. Patients with other autoimmune diseases, uncontrolled infections, pregnancy or lactation were excluded. Clinical symptoms, serum thyroxine, TRAb, thyroid ultrasound and orbital computed tomography formed the basis of the diagnosis. Using Ficoll-Paque density gradient centrifugation, PBMCs were isolated from 8.5 to 10 ml of fresh peripheral blood. Total RNA was extracted using Trizol reagent, and RNA quality was checked on an Agilent 2100 Bioanalyzer. Per the germline V gene, SGHRS is the CDR1 and YFSETQ is the CDR2. The CDR3 runs 13 residues from the cysteine to the phenylalanine. Kept here is only the CDR3 DNA, which spans 39 bases and is read in frame from base 1. V trim: 2 bases; J trim: 8 bases; unmatched bases: 6.

For repertoire sequencing, TCR beta CDR3 regions were amplified from RNA transcripts. The first round of RT-PCR was done with HTBI primers and the Qiagen OneStep RT-PCR kit, and was followed by a second round of multiplex PCR, then size selection and purification. Libraries were sequenced paired-end with 100 bp reads on an Illumina HiSeq2000. The study's processing was this. SOAPnuke was used for read processing, and reads with adapters, uncalled bases, a mean Phred below 15, or no exact constant-primer or identifier match were discarded. COPE v1.2.5 was used to merge the high-quality paired reads. Clonotypes were defined as unique nucleotide sequences and were aligned to IMGT TRB V, D and J references using MiTCR v1.1. The analysis was limited to V-J combinations with a frequency above 0.0001, which together covered roughly 99% of the repertoires. For each V-J combination, a TCR clonal expansion and chaos score was defined as F50 clonal expansion divided by the chaos observed in the TCRdist matrix. Welch's t-statistics and random forest were used to narrow the features down to approximately twelve V-J combinations, which were then fed into a naive Bayes classifier. The similarity between thyroid and blood repertoires was quantified using the Morisita-Horn index. TCRdb cleaned the public reads at Q25 with fastp, built clones with MiXCR and kept in-frame beta chains. Each CDR3 protein appears once, grouped with its most common genes and DNA. The V and J calls, along with clone size, are taken from TCRdb and not from the paper's own processing. Present in this sample are around 400,000 distinct CDR3 sequences, roughly 21% of which were seen just once. The ten largest make up approximately 3% of the sample.

This sequence uses TRBV5-1 and TRBJ2-7, and TRBD2 aligns with 8 junction nucleotides. Source material: peripheral blood. This TCR was sampled from a woman younger than 35 with stable Graves' hyperthyroidism. Donor details come from another sample of the same person, matched by shared clones. The DNA reads TGCGCCAGCAGCTTCCGGGAGGGCCGTCAGCAGTACTTC. This yields the protein CASSFREGRQQYF. The entire variable domain, with the stretches around the CDR3 drawn from the reference TRBV5-1 and TRBJ2-7 proteins, is KAGVTQTPRYLIKTRGQQVTLSCSPISGHRSVSWYQQTPGQGLQFLFEYFSETQRNKGNFPGRFSGRQFSNSRSEMNVSTLELGDSALYLCASSFREGRQQYFGPGTRLTVT.